This T cell receptor beta chain originates from a study of control samples from healthy donors and cancer patients. Germline V lookup: CDR1 SGHTA, CDR2 FQGTGA. This CDR3 is built from 16 residues. V dropped 5 bases and J dropped 4 bases, with 19 bases sitting between them. The repertoire was sequenced with immunoSEQ multiplex PCR; TCRdb's copy has only in-frame clones and lacks some. The table records approximately 170,000 clones, 90% to 95% of them present only once. The source of this sequence is a woman aged 25 to 39 in good health. The chain couples TRBV7-3 to TRBJ2-3, with D possibly being TRBD2 (7 bases). The sequencing sample was made of blood. CDR3 bases: TGTGCCAGCAGCCCTTCGGGGGGCCTGGGTGCAGATACGCAGTATTTT. Residues: CASSPSGGLGADTQYF.